This T cell receptor (beta chain) was sequenced during a study of beta chain features in type 1 diabetes. Study context: Patients were similar to healthy donors in age and gender (as well as in cell yields).

On this clone itself: As yet, its antigen is unknown.

Overall study results and limits: Among patients with Type 1 diabetes, TCRB CDR3s were moderately but significantly shorter in every one of the four CD4+ subsets.

Of the isolated RNA, all was reverse transcribed, and so the sequenced material was expressed TCRB transcripts. For naive, central memory and regulatory T cell samples, reads averaged about 3.7 million. Assay used: immunoSEQ multiplex PCR; TCRdb lists only in-frame clones, some missing. The profile shows 300,000 to 350,000 clones, 13% of them singletons. The CDR3 has 15 residues. The ends were cut back, 4 bases at V and 0 bases at J, with 12 bases in the middle. CDR1 and CDR2 from the germline V gene are LGHNA and YSLEER. Sequencing was performed on naive CD4+ T cells from blood. The chain carries TRBV4-3 and TRBJ1-1, with a possible D match to TRBD1 (6 bases). The receptor's source is a woman aged 18-30 years with type 1 diabetes. The CDR3 protein is CASSLNTGLNTEAFF. CDR3 sequence (DNA): TGCGCCAGCAGCCTCAACACAGGGTTGAACACTGAAGCTTTCTTT.